Following are 10 T cell receptor beta chains from one sample sequenced in a study of T-cell memory formation after mild COVID-19. TCRdb recomputed calls from the 5' RACE reads with MiXCR, one row per CDR3 protein. The profile shows some 200,000 distinct CDR3 sequences, roughly 23% of them singletons. Sequenced: PBMCs or a T cell subset sorted from them (not recorded which). The origin of the receptors is an adult woman who had mild COVID-19 (a few samples of this study predate the infection). Cell type and time point are not known.

The genes are TRBV7-8 and TRBJ2-3; D perhaps matches TRBD1 (6 bases). Germline values: CDR1 SGHVS, CDR2 FQNEAQ. Trimming removed 2 bases from V and 0 bases from J, with 15 bases in between. The CDR3 is 17 residues long. The CDR3 DNA reads TGTGCCAGCAGCTTATTTCCGACAGGCCCAAGCACAGATACGCAGTATTTT. It codes for CASSLFPTGPSTDTQYF.

This clonotype appeared once. The V gene is TRBV6-1, the J gene TRBJ1-1, with 7 bases lining up with TRBD1. The CDR3 is 15 residues long. The junction had 8 bases not matched to a gene; V was cut back by 6 bases and J by 1 base. Germline assignment: CDR1 MNHNS and CDR2 SASEGT. This CDR3 is CASRYRGGGNTEAFF. CDR3 nucleotides: TGTGCCAGCAGGTACAGGGGAGGTGGGAACACTGAAGCTTTCTTT.

The sample holds a few counts of this clonotype. The CDR3 is CASSFGGGTDTQYF. DNA of the CDR3: TGTGCCAGCAGTTTCGGGGGGGGCACAGATACGCAGTATTTT. The chain carries TRBV12-3 or TRBV12-4 and TRBJ2-3; TRBD2 agrees at 8 bases. This CDR3 is built from 14 residues. Trimming cost V 3 bases and J 1 base; bases outside gene matches: 0.

The chain recombines TRBV4-3 with TRBJ1-6, with no clear D. The V and J ends lost 4 bases and 3 bases respectively, with 13 bases between them. Germline-derived CDR1 and CDR2 are LGHNA and YSLEER. This CDR3 has 16 amino acids. DNA for the CDR3: TGCGCCAGCAGCCCGTCCTGGCAGCGCTATAATTCACCCCTCCACTTT. Its translation: CASSPSWQRYNSPLHF.

This clonotype showed up just a few times. The V and J genes are TRBV28 and TRBJ2-5, with D perhaps being TRBD1 or TRBD2 (5 bases each). V was shortened by 6 bases and J by 4 bases, with 15 bases between the two germline ends. The CDR3 contains 14 residues. Germline CDR1 reads MDHEN; CDR2 reads SYDVKM. The CDR3 reads CASSDLGDRETQYF. The CDR3 DNA reads TGTGCCAGCAGCGACCTGGGGGACCGAGAGACCCAGTACTTC.

Ten or more counts support this clonotype. The J gene is TRBJ2-5, the V gene TRBV6-5; 12 bases map to TRBD1. CDR3 length equals 14 residues. Unmatched junction bases numbered 3, after V lost 5 bases and J lost 5 bases. Germline V gene sequence: CDR1 MNHEY, CDR2 SVGAGI. The CDR3 DNA sequence: TGTGCCAGCAGTCCGGGACAGGGGGCCGAGACCCAGTACTTC. Translation: CASSPGQGAETQYF.

This clonotype came up a few times. The chain recombines TRBV27 with TRBJ2-1; tentatively, D is TRBD1 (6 bases). Germline V gene data show CDR1 as MNHEY and CDR2 as SMNVEV (reference sequence). The germline V and J ends were trimmed by 3 bases and 0 bases, with 9 bases remaining between them. The CDR3 spans 15 residues. CDR3 in amino acids: CASSFVGGSYNEQFF. The CDR3 region has the DNA TGTGCCAGCAGTTTTGTAGGGGGCTCCTACAATGAGCAGTTCTTC.

J is TRBJ1-2 and V is TRBV11-2; perhaps TRBD1 as D (5 bases). Per germline, CDR1 SGHAT and CDR2 FQNNGV. Trimming pared 1 base from V and 8 bases from J, leaving 14 bases between. The CDR3 contains 14 residues. The CDR3 DNA reads as TGTGCCAGCAGCTTAGCTCTAGGGGAACTAGGCTACACCTTC. Its protein is CASSLALGELGYTF.

This clonotype has only a few counts. The gene calls are TRBV7-7 and TRBJ2-2; TRBD1 matches 12 bases. The CDR3 runs to 21 residues. Germline V gives CDR1 SSHAT, CDR2 FNYEAQ (reference sequence). V lost 0 bases to trimming and J lost 4 bases; unmatched junction nucleotides: 15. CDR3: CASSLAVRGQGAPVPTGELFF. The CDR3 region has the DNA TGTGCCAGCAGCTTAGCAGTCCGGGGACAGGGGGCTCCAGTTCCCACCGGGGAGCTGTTTTTT.

This clonotype was counted a few times. V is TRBV9 and J is TRBJ2-1, with D maybe TRBD2 (5 bases). The CDR3 is 13 amino acids. The germline V gene has CDR1 SGDLS and CDR2 YYNGEE. The V end lost 4 bases, the J end lost 5 bases, and 10 bases lay between the germline ends. The CDR3 nucleotides read TGTGCCAGCAGCCCGGAGGATGACAATGAGCAGTTCTTC. It specifies CASSPEDDNEQFF.